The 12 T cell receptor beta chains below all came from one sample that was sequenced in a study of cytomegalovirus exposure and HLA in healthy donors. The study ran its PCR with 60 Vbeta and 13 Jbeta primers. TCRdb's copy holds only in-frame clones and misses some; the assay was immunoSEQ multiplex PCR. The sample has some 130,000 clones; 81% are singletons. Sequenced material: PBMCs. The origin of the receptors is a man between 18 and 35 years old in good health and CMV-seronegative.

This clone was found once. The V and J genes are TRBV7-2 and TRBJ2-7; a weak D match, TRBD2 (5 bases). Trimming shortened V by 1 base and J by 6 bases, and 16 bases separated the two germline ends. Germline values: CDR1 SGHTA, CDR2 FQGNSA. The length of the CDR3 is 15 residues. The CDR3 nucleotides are TGTGCCAGCAGCTTAGTGGGTGGCGGTAGCGCCGAGCAGTACTTC. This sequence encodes CASSLVGGGSAEQYF.

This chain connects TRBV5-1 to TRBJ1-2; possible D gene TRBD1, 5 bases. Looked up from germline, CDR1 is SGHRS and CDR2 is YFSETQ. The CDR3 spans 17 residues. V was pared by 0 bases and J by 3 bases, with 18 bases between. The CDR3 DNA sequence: TGCGCCAGCAGCTTGGGGTCTTGGGGCCCTCGGGACTATGGCTACACCTTC. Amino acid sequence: CASSLGSWGPRDYGYTF.

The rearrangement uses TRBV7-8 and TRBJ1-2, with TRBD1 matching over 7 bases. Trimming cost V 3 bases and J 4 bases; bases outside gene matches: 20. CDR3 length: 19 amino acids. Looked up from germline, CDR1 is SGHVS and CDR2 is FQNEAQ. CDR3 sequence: CASSLFHDRVALPIYGYTF. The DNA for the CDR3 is TGTGCCAGCAGCTTGTTCCACGACAGGGTTGCGCTTCCCATCTATGGCTACACCTTC.

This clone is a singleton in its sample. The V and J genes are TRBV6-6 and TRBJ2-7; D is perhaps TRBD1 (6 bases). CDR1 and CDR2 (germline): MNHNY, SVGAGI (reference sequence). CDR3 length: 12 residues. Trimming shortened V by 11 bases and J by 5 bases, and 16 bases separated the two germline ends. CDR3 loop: CASADSSHEQYF. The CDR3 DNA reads TGTGCCTCTGCGGACAGTTCCCACGAGCAGTACTTC.

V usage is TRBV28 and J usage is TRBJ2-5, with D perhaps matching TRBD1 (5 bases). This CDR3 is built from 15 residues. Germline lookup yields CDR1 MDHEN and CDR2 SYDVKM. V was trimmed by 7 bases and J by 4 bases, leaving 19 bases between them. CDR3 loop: CASNPIKGFGETQYF. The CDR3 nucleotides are TGTGCCAGCAACCCAATAAAGGGGTTTGGAGAGACCCAGTACTTC.

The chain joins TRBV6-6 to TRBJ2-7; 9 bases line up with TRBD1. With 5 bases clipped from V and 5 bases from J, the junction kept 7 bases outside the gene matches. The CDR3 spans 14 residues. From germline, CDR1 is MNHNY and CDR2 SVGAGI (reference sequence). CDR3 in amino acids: CASSRDRGNHEQYF. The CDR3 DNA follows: TGTGCCAGCAGTAGAGACAGGGGGAACCACGAGCAGTACTTC.

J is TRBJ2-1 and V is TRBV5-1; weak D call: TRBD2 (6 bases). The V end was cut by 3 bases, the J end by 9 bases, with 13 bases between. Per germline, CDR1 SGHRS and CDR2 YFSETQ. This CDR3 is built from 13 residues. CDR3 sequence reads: CASSSSGVGEQFF. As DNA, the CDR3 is TGCGCCAGCAGCTCCTCGGGGGTGGGTGAGCAGTTCTTC.

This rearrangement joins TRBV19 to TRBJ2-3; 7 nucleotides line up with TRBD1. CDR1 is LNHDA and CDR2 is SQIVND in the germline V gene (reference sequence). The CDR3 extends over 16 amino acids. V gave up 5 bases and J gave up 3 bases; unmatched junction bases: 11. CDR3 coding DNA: TGTGCCAGTAGTTCCGGACTGGGGACAGCTACAGATACGCAGTATTTT. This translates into CASSSGLGTATDTQYF. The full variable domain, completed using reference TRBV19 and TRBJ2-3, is DGGITQSPKYLFRKEGQNVTLSCEQNLNHDAMYWYRQDPGQGLRLIYYSQIVNDFQKGDIAEGYSVSREKKESFPLTVTSAQKNPTAFYLCASSSGLGTATDTQYFGPGTRLTVL.

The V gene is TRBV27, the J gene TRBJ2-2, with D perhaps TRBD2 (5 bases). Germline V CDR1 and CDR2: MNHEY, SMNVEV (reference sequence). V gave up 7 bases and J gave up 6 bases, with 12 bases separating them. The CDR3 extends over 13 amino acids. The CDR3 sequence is CASKRVEAGELFF. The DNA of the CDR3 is TGTGCCAGCAAGAGGGTGGAGGCCGGGGAGCTGTTTTTT.

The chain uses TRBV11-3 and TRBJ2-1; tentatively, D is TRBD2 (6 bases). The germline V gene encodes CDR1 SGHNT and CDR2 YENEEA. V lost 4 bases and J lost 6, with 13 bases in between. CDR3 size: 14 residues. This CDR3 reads CASSSTGSINEQFF. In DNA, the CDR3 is TGTGCCAGCAGCTCAACCGGGAGCATCAATGAGCAGTTCTTC.

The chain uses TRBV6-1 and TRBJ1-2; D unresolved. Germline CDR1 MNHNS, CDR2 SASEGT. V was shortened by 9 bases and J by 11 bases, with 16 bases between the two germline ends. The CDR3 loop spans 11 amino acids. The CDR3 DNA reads TGTGCCAGTTCCCTAGCAGGCCCATACACCTTC. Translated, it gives CASSLAGPYTF.

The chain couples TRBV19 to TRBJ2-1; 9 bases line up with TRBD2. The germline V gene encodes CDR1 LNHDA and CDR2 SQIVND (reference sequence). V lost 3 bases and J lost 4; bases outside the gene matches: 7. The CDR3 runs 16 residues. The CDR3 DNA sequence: TGTGCCAGTAGTATGCTCCCTAGCGGGGTTTACAATGAGCAGTTCTTC. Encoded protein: CASSMLPSGVYNEQFF.